This T cell receptor (beta chain) was sequenced during a study of T cell repertoires in cytomegalovirus infection. With regard to this clonotype: The antigen is undetermined.

Germline-derived CDR1 and CDR2 are MNHNY and SVGAGI (reference sequence). The CDR3 has 12 residues. With 11 bases removed from V and 7 bases from J, the gap between germline ends came to 12 bases. A single record per CDR3 protein comes from TCRdb applying MiXCR to the reads. The sample lists about 480,000 distinct CDR3 sequences, roughly 34% seen once, with about 17% in the top ten. The J gene is TRBJ1-6, the V gene TRBV6-6; D is unresolved. This receptor was taken from a human donor in good health (CMV status not recorded). Some clones in this sample may be carry-over from other donors' samples. The specimen was cultured PBMCs, collected from culture after CMV antigen stimulation. The CDR3 DNA reads TGTGCCTCCAAGAGGGTAAATTCACCCCTCCACTTT. The encoded protein is CASKRVNSPLHF.